What follows is one T cell receptor beta chain and its context. These data belong to a study of blood T cell repertoires in COVID-19. V was clipped by 1 base and J by 3 bases, with 5 bases between them. CDR3 length: 13 amino acids. Germline CDR1 KGHDR, CDR2 SFDVKD. Here immunoSEQ multiplex PCR was the method, and the copy in TCRdb shows in-frame clones only, minus some. The sample contains 240,000 or so clones, about 89% of which appear only once. The TCR comes from a man in his forties who had recovered from COVID-19. The chain uses TRBV24-1 and TRBJ2-5; no firm D call. The sample taken for sequencing was PBMCs or T cells enriched from blood (not recorded which). DNA for the CDR3: TGTGCCACCAGTGATTTACAAGAAGAGACCCAGTACTTC. Translation: CATSDLQEETQYF.